The clone carrying this T cell receptor beta chain was detected ten times or more. Its antigen is undetermined. The source of the sample is a study of T cells after posttransplantation cyclophosphamide. Study findings and constraints: Donor-recipient repertoire similarity was low at 1-2 months, rising over year one. TRB overlap between skin or GI tissue T cells and blood was limited. Recipient CMV seropositivity and CMV reactivation strongly tracked TRB clonality.

The CDR3 loop spans 16 amino acids. Trimming took off 6 bases at V and 1 base at J, with 15 bases between the two ends. Germline V gene lookup returns CDR1 PRHDT and CDR2 FYEKMQ (reference sequence). Only in-frame clones appear in the TCRdb table, and some are missing; sequencing was by immunoSEQ multiplex PCR. The sample contains 7,000 or so clones, none of them singletons. A marrow graft followed busulfan-fludarabine conditioning, with cyclophosphamide on days +3 and +4. The sequences come from PBMCs, collected after allogeneic stem cell transplant with posttransplant cyclophosphamide. This receptor was obtained from a female patient aged 50-60 years who received an allogeneic stem cell transplant from an unrelated donor, was CMV-positive, and had acute GVHD only. Among the T cells, some may be from the graft donor. The chain links TRBV13 to TRBJ2-2, with TRBD1 as a possible D gene (6 bases). The CDR3 nucleotides are TGTGCCAGCAGTTCAGGGGTCACTCGGAACACCGGGGAGCTGTTTTTT. As protein: CASSSGVTRNTGELFF.